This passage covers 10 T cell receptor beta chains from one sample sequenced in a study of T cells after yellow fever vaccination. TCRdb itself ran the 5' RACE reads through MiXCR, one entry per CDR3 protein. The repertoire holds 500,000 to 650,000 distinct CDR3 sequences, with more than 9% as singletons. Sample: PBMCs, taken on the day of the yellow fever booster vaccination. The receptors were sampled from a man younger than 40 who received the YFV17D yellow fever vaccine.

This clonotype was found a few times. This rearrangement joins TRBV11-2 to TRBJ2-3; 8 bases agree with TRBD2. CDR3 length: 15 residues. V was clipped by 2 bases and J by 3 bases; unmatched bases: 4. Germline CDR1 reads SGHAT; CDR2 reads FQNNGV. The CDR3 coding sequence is TGTGCCAGCAGCTTAATGCCTAGCGGGACAGATACGCAGTATTTT. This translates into CASSLMPSGTDTQYF.

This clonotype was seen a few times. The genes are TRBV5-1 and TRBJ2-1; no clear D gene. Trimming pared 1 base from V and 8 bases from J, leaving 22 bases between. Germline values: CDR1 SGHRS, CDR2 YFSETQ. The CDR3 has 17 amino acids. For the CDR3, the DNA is TGCGCCAGCAGCTTGATGTTTGGTTCCTCGCACCCGGATGAGCAGTTCTTC. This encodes CASSLMFGSSHPDEQFF.

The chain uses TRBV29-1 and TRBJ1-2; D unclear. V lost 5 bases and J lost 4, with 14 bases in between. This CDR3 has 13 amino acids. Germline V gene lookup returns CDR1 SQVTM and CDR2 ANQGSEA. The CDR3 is CSVHNQRSYGYTF. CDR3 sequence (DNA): TGCAGCGTTCATAACCAGAGAAGCTATGGCTACACCTTC.

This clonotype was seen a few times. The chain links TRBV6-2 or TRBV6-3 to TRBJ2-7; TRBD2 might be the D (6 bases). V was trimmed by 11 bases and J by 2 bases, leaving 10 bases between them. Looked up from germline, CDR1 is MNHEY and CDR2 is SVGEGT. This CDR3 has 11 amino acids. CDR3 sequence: CAAGFPYEQYF. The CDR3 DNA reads TGTGCCGCGGGGTTTCCCTACGAGCAGTACTTC.

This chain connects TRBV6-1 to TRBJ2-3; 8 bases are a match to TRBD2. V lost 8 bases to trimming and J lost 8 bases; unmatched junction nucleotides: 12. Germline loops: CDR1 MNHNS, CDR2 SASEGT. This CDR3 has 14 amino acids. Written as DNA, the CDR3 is TGTGCCAGCGGCGGGCGGGAGGCCTTTGGTACGCAGTATTTT. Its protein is CASGGREAFGTQYF.

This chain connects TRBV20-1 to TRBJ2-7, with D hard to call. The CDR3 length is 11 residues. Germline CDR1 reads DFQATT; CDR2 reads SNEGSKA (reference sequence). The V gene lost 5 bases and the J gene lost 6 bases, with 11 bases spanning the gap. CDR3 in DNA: TGCAGTGCTCCCCGATCCCTCGAGCAGTACTTC. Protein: CSAPRSLEQYF.

The CDR3 reads CAWSPNDIYEQYF. DNA of the CDR3: TGTGCCTGGAGTCCGAATGACATCTACGAGCAGTACTTC. The chain is built from TRBV30 and TRBJ2-7; D gene uncertain. This CDR3 comprises 13 residues. Germline-derived CDR1 and CDR2 are GTSNPN and SVGIG (reference sequence). The ends were cut back, 2 bases at V and 3 bases at J, with 11 bases in the middle.

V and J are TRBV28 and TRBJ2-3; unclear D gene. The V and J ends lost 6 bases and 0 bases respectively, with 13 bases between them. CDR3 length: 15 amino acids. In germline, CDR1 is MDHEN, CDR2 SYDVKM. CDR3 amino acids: CASSIRRRSTDTQYF. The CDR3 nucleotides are TGTGCCAGCAGCATAAGGCGGCGGAGCACAGATACGCAGTATTTT.

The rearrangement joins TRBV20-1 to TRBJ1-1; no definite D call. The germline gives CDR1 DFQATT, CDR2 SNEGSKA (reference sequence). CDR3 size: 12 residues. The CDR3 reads CRTLTVNTEAFF. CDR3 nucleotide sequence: TGCAGAACCCTAACAGTGAACACTGAAGCTTTCTTT.

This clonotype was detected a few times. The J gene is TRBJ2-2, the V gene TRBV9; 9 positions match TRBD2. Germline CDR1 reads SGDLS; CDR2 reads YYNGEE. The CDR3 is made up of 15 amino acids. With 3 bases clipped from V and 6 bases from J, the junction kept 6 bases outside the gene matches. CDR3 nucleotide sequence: TGTGCCAGCAGCGCGGGACTAGCTGTGTCCGGGGAGCTGTTTTTT. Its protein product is CASSAGLAVSGELFF.